This TCR beta chain was identified in a study of cytomegalovirus exposure and HLA in healthy donors. Study-level results: Further analysis was carried out later, and it showed several of the most significant clusters appearing linked to common viral pathogens. The study designated about 160 TCR beta chains cytomegalovirus-associated. Highest at DRB1 and lowest at HLA-C, TCR association rates differed among HLA loci in a later analysis.

This PCR relied on a set of 60 Vbeta primers and 13 Jbeta primers. TCRdb keeps only in-frame clones here, not all; method: immunoSEQ multiplex PCR. Here the sample spans over 100,000 clones, 65% to 75% being singletons. The CDR3 length is 12 residues. The V end lost 5 bases, the J end lost 7 bases, and 11 bases lay between the germline ends. Looked up from germline, CDR1 is SEHNR and CDR2 is FQNEAQ (reference sequence). This clone was counted a few times. The antigen is not known. The V call is TRBV7-9, the J call TRBJ2-5; D unresolved. Sequencing was done on a sample of PBMCs. The TCR comes from a man aged 35 to 55 in good health and CMV-seropositive. The CDR3 protein is CASSLSYGTQYF. As DNA, the CDR3 is TGTGCCAGCAGCCTATCATACGGGACCCAGTACTTC.